Following are 20 T cell receptor beta chains from one sample sequenced in a study of OX40 agonist ivuxolimab in advanced cancers. Using immunoSEQ multiplex PCR, the repertoire was profiled, and TCRdb retains in-frame clones only, with some absent. The sample includes about 18,000 clones, just over 70% of them seen just once. Sequenced here: CD4+ or CD8+ T cells sorted from blood, sampled in a trial of the OX40 agonist ivuxolimab. The source of these receptors is an adult with an advanced solid tumor such as melanoma, head and neck, liver or kidney cancer.

This clone was observed a handful of times. V and J are TRBV4-3 and TRBJ2-1, with 9 bases identical to TRBD2. Germline V gives CDR1 LGHNA, CDR2 YSLEER. With V trimmed by 0 bases and J by 9 bases, 12 bases remained unmatched. The CDR3 length is 17 residues. CDR3 DNA sequence: TGCGCCAGCAGCCAAGATCGGAATAGCGGGAGAAGGGGTGAGCAGTTCTTC. This encodes CASSQDRNSGRRGEQFF.

V and J are TRBV4-3 and TRBJ2-1, with 8 bases fitting TRBD2. This CDR3 is built from 15 residues. From germline, CDR1 is LGHNA and CDR2 YSLEER. The junction had 7 bases not matched to a gene; V was cut back by 4 bases and J by 5 bases. As DNA, the CDR3 is TGCGCCAGCAGCCCTAGCTGGCGGGAGGACAATGAGCAGTTCTTC. Residues: CASSPSWREDNEQFF.

This chain links TRBV27 with TRBJ2-7; 9 positions match TRBD2. This CDR3 contains 16 residues. V shed 4 bases, J shed 0 bases, and the junction held 7 bases outside the gene matches. In germline, CDR1 is MNHEY, CDR2 SMNVEV (reference sequence). In DNA form, the CDR3 reads TGTGCCAGCAGTTACCTTCTAGCGGGATCCTCCTACGAGCAGTACTTC. Translation gives CASSYLLAGSSYEQYF.

The chain joins TRBV4-1 to TRBJ1-2; D might be TRBD1 (5 bases). V gave up 8 bases and J gave up 7 bases, with 11 bases separating them. This CDR3 contains 11 residues. Germline loops: CDR1 MGHRA, CDR2 YSYEKL. The CDR3 region has the DNA TGCGCCAGCGGGCAGGGCGGTGGCTACACCTTC. This sequence encodes CASGQGGGYTF.

J is TRBJ2-2 and V is TRBV7-2, with unresolved D. Germline CDR1 is SGHTA and CDR2 is FQGNSA. The ends were cut back, 1 base at V and 4 bases at J, with 4 bases in the middle. The CDR3 has 13 residues. The CDR3 DNA reads as TGTGCCAGCAGCTTAGTGAGCACCGGGGAGCTGTTTTTT. Its protein is CASSLVSTGELFF.

The rearrangement links TRBV18 to TRBJ2-3; D perhaps matches TRBD2 (6 bases). V was shortened by 4 bases and J by 2 bases, with 13 bases between the two germline ends. The germline V gene encodes CDR1 KGHSH and CDR2 LQKENI. The CDR3 spans 15 residues. CDR3 loop: CASSRDSSFTDTQYF. For the CDR3, the DNA is TGTGCCAGCTCACGGGACTCCTCCTTCACAGATACGCAGTATTTT.

The V gene is TRBV13, the J gene TRBJ2-7; 13 bases fit TRBD2. V gave up 5 bases and J gave up 4 bases; unmatched junction bases: 8. Germline assignment: CDR1 PRHDT and CDR2 FYEKMQ (reference sequence). The CDR3 consists of 16 residues. Here the CDR3 reads CASSGGTSGMGYEQYF. In nucleotides, the CDR3 is TGTGCCAGCAGCGGGGGGACTAGCGGGATGGGATACGAGCAGTACTTC.

The chain joins TRBV4-1 to TRBJ1-5; the D is unclear. V gave up 2 bases and J gave up 6 bases, with 11 bases separating them. The germline V gene has CDR1 MGHRA and CDR2 YSYEKL. This CDR3 is built from 14 residues. The CDR3 DNA sequence: TGCGCCAGCAGCCAAAAGGAGGTCGGTCAGCCCCAGCATTTT. Its protein is CASSQKEVGQPQHF.

This rearrangement joins TRBV28 to TRBJ2-1; D is possibly TRBD2 (5 bases). Trimming pared 1 base from V and 6 bases from J, leaving 7 bases between. The CDR3 has 13 residues. The germline V gene has CDR1 MDHEN and CDR2 SYDVKM. For the CDR3, the DNA is TGTGCCAGCAGTTTATATCTAGCCAATGAGCAGTTCTTC. It is translated as CASSLYLANEQFF.

The V call is TRBV27, the J call TRBJ2-7; D is perhaps TRBD1 or TRBD2 (5 bases each). Germline-derived CDR1 and CDR2 are MNHEY and SMNVEV (reference sequence). Trimming stripped 6 bases from V and 0 bases from J, with 12 bases between. The CDR3 has 14 amino acids. The CDR3 sequence: CASSYGTGSYEQYF. The CDR3 nucleotides read TGTGCCAGCAGCTACGGGACCGGCTCCTACGAGCAGTACTTC.

The chain carries TRBV6-5 and TRBJ2-2, with D unclear. Trimming took off 9 bases at V and 6 bases at J, with 14 bases between the two ends. Germline CDR1 and CDR2: MNHEY and SVGAGI. This CDR3 has 13 amino acids. Here the CDR3 DNA reads TGTGCCAGGGAGACCGAGATGTCCGGGGAGCTGTTTTTT. It codes for CARETEMSGELFF.

The chain carries TRBV10-1 and TRBJ2-3; possibly TRBD2 for D (5 bases). The CDR3 contains 15 residues. The V gene's germline CDR1 is WNHNN and CDR2 SYGVQD (reference sequence). With 0 bases removed from V and 2 bases from J, the gap between germline ends came to 9 bases. The CDR3 spells CASSESLAPTDTQYF. CDR3 nucleotides: TGCGCCAGCAGTGAGTCCCTAGCCCCCACAGATACGCAGTATTTT.

This clone was observed once. A single base separates this from a much larger clone, so it may be a read error. This sample includes further DNA sequences coding for the same CDR3. V gene TRBV30 combines with J gene TRBJ2-2, with D perhaps TRBD1 (5 bases). The CDR3 consists of 12 residues. Germline loops: CDR1 GTSNPN, CDR2 SVGIG (reference sequence). V was pared by 4 bases and J by 6 bases, with 9 bases between. Here the CDR3 DNA reads TGTGCCTGGACCCTAGGGGCCGGGGAGCTGTTTTTT. Its translation: CAWTLGAGELFF. The full variable domain, rest sourced from reference TRBV30 and TRBJ2-2, is SQTIHQWPATLVQPVGSPLSLECTVEGTSNPNLYWYRQAAGRGLQLLFYSVGIGQISSEVPQNLSASRPQDRQFILSSKKLLLSDSGFYLCAWTLGAGELFFGEGSRLTVL.

This rearrangement joins TRBV4-3 to TRBJ1-1; D is unclear. CDR3 length equals 13 residues. Per germline, CDR1 LGHNA and CDR2 YSLEER. V gave up 3 bases and J gave up 2 bases, with 7 bases separating them. Here the CDR3 DNA reads TGCGCCAGCAGCCAGGGAAGTAACACTGAAGCTTTCTTT. It codes for CASSQGSNTEAFF.

The chain carries TRBV29-1 and TRBJ1-1; 12 positions agree with TRBD1. V shed 7 bases, J shed 4 bases, and the junction held 13 bases outside the gene matches. Germline V CDR1 and CDR2: SQVTM, ANQGSEA. The CDR3 has 16 amino acids. The CDR3: CSARGGQGALGTEAFF. The CDR3 region has the DNA TGCAGCGCCCGCGGGGGACAGGGGGCTCTGGGCACTGAAGCTTTCTTT.

The chain links TRBV9 to TRBJ2-3; D is perhaps TRBD2 (5 bases). The CDR3 is 14 amino acids. Germline loops: CDR1 SGDLS, CDR2 YYNGEE. V lost 0 bases to trimming and J lost 4 bases, with 9 bases between them. CDR3 coding DNA: TGTGCCAGCAGCGTAGGGGATAGCGCAGATACGCAGTATTTT. Translating gives CASSVGDSADTQYF.

The J gene is TRBJ2-7, the V gene TRBV28, with no clear D. The V gene's germline CDR1 is MDHEN and CDR2 SYDVKM. This CDR3 spans 14 amino acids. V was clipped by 1 base and J by 3 bases, with 10 bases between them. The CDR3 bases are TGTGCCAGCAGTTTATCGGGCCAAGACTACGAGCAGTACTTC. Its protein product is CASSLSGQDYEQYF.

This clone is judged medium-sized. The CDR3 nucleotides are TGTGCCAGCAGTTTCGGGGGACAGGGGAATGAGCAGTTCTTC. It encodes CASSFGGQGNEQFF. This chain uses TRBV28 with TRBJ2-1, with 10 bases identical to TRBD1. The CDR3 length is 14 residues. V shed 3 bases and J 7 bases; nucleotides not matched to a gene: 3. Germline V gene sequence: CDR1 MDHEN, CDR2 SYDVKM.

The chain recombines TRBV25-1 with TRBJ2-7, with 10 bases matching TRBD1. V gave up 7 bases and J gave up 6 bases; unmatched junction bases: 9. Germline values: CDR1 MGHDK, CDR2 SYGVNS. The CDR3 is 14 residues long. The CDR3 loop reads CASTRQGAAGEQYF. The CDR3 region has the DNA TGTGCCAGCACCCGACAGGGGGCCGCCGGCGAGCAGTACTTC.

The chain links TRBV13 to TRBJ2-7, with a possible D match to TRBD2 (6 bases). The CDR3 has 13 residues. V lost 4 bases, J lost 3 bases, and 10 bases lay in between. CDR1 and CDR2 from the germline V gene are PRHDT and FYEKMQ (reference sequence). CDR3 in amino acids: CASSSRLDYEQYF. CDR3 nucleotide sequence: TGTGCCAGCAGCTCCCGACTAGACTACGAGCAGTACTTC.